Listed here are 17 T cell receptor beta chains from one sample, sequenced in a study of radiotherapy plus CTLA-4 blockade in lung cancer. TCRdb's copy holds only in-frame clones and misses some; the assay was immunoSEQ multiplex PCR. Counted here are more than 30,000 clones, 70% occurring once; the ten biggest clones make up under 4.5%. Sequencing used peripheral blood, obtained from a patient treated with radiotherapy plus ipilimumab. The receptors derive from a human donor with non-small cell lung cancer who had stable disease on radiotherapy plus ipilimumab.

The V and J genes are TRBV6-4 and TRBJ2-7, with 7 bases that match TRBD1. The CDR3 is made up of 13 amino acids. The ends lost 8 bases at V and 2 bases at J; junction bases unmatched: 6. The germline V gene encodes CDR1 MRHNA and CDR2 SNTAGT. CDR3 region: CASARDSTYEQYF. The CDR3 DNA reads as TGTGCCAGCGCCCGGGACAGCACCTACGAGCAGTACTTC.

The chain has TRBV5-1 and TRBJ2-7; D gene uncertain. Trimming removed 2 bases at V and 0 bases at J, with 18 bases between. Germline CDR1 reads SGHRS; CDR2 reads YFSETQ. This CDR3 comprises 17 residues. This chain's CDR3 is CASSFKFGQLTSYEQYF. CDR3 in DNA: TGCGCCAGCAGCTTTAAGTTTGGGCAGTTGACCTCCTACGAGCAGTACTTC.

The chain recombines TRBV18 with TRBJ2-1; D possibly corresponds to TRBD1 (5 bases). V lost 6 bases to trimming and J lost 5 bases, with 11 bases between them. The germline CDR1 and CDR2 sequences are KGHSH and LQKENI. There are 13 residues in the CDR3. Here the CDR3 DNA reads TGTGCCAGCTCCCCCACCAGGGACAATGAGCAGTTCTTC. The encoded protein is CASSPTRDNEQFF.

This clone has a handful of counts. This chain connects TRBV11-2 to TRBJ2-7; 13 bases fit TRBD2. Trimming cost V 1 base and J 2 bases; bases outside gene matches: 8. This CDR3 has 18 residues. Germline CDR1 SGHAT, CDR2 FQNNGV. CDR3 sequence: CASSLVTRTSGGPYEQYF. CDR3 DNA sequence: TGTGCCAGCAGCTTAGTGACCAGGACTAGCGGGGGACCCTACGAGCAGTACTTC.

The V gene is TRBV5-1, the J gene TRBJ2-3; D call uncertain. CDR1 and CDR2 (germline): SGHRS, YFSETQ. V was cut by 5 bases and J by 0 bases, with 13 bases left in between. The CDR3 covers 15 residues. DNA for the CDR3: TGCGCCAGCAGAAAGGACCCCCCTAGCACAGATACGCAGTATTTT. Translating it yields CASRKDPPSTDTQYF. Filled out from reference TRBV5-1 and TRBJ2-3, the complete variable domain reads KAGVTQTPRYLIKTRGQQVTLSCSPISGHRSVSWYQQTPGQGLQFLFEYFSETQRNKGNFPGRFSGRQFSNSRSEMNVSTLELGDSALYLCASRKDPPSTDTQYFGPGTRLTVL.

This clone was seen more than once but under ten times. This chain links TRBV11-2 with TRBJ2-1; D gene unclear. V lost 0 bases, J lost 9 bases, and 9 bases lay in between. The CDR3 consists of 13 residues. Germline V gives CDR1 SGHAT, CDR2 FQNNGV. In DNA, the CDR3 is TGTGCCAGCAGCTTAGATCGGCTACGTGAGCAGTTCTTC. It codes for CASSLDRLREQFF.

This chain uses TRBV2 with TRBJ2-3; D is undetermined. Germline lookup yields CDR1 SNHLY and CDR2 FYNNEI. V was cut by 2 bases and J by 1 base, with 13 bases left in between. The CDR3 has 16 amino acids. The CDR3 sequence is CASSERAYPGTDTQYF. CDR3 DNA sequence: TGTGCCAGCAGTGAAAGGGCCTATCCGGGCACAGATACGCAGTATTTT. The full variable domain, rest sourced from reference TRBV2 and TRBJ2-3, is EPEVTQTPSHQVTQMGQEVILRCVPISNHLYFYWYRQILGQKVEFLVSFYNNEISEKSEIFDDQFSVERPDGSNFTLKIRSTKLEDSAMYFCASSERAYPGTDTQYFGPGTRLTVL.

The chain employs TRBV5-1 and TRBJ2-4; D might be TRBD1 (6 bases). The V gene lost 0 bases and the J gene lost 1 base, with 11 bases spanning the gap. Germline lookup yields CDR1 SGHRS and CDR2 YFSETQ. This CDR3 has 16 residues. The CDR3 loop reads CASSLVGAGAKNIQYF. The CDR3 DNA reads TGCGCCAGCAGCTTGGTGGGGGCTGGGGCCAAAAACATTCAGTACTTC.

The chain employs TRBV6-5 and TRBJ2-7, with D perhaps being TRBD1 or TRBD2 (5 bases each). V lost 5 bases and J 2 bases, leaving 16 bases between the germline ends. Germline-derived CDR1 and CDR2 are MNHEY and SVGAGI. The CDR3 sequence is 15 residues long. The chain's CDR3 is CASSRGEPEPYEQYF. Here the CDR3 DNA reads TGTGCCAGCAGTAGAGGGGAACCCGAACCCTACGAGCAGTACTTC.

The gene calls are TRBV7-8 and TRBJ1-4, with TRBD1 matching over 7 bases. Germline V lookup: CDR1 SGHVS, CDR2 FQNEAQ. CDR3 size: 13 residues. The junction had 6 bases not matched to a gene; V was cut back by 10 bases and J by 4 bases. The CDR3 bases are TGTGCCACCAACAGGGGAGATAATGAAAAACTGTTTTTT. It is translated as CATNRGDNEKLFF.

This rearrangement joins TRBV6-1 to TRBJ2-7; 10 bases align to TRBD1. The germline V gene has CDR1 MNHNS and CDR2 SASEGT. J was trimmed by 7 bases and V by 4 bases; bases with no gene match: 10. The CDR3 extends over 15 amino acids. DNA for the CDR3: TGTGCCAGCAGTGCCGGCGGGACAGGGGTGAGGGAGCAGTACTTC. The encoded protein is CASSAGGTGVREQYF.

The chain joins TRBV28 to TRBJ2-7, with 10 bases aligning to TRBD1. The CDR3 has 15 amino acids. J was trimmed by 6 bases and V by 2 bases; bases with no gene match: 7. CDR1 MDHEN and CDR2 SYDVKM come from the germline V gene. In DNA, the CDR3 is TGTGCCAGCAGTTTACCCCGGACAGGGGGTACCGAGCAGTACTTC. Protein: CASSLPRTGGTEQYF.

This clone was observed a few times. V is TRBV9 and J is TRBJ2-7; 11 positions agree with TRBD2. Per the germline V gene, CDR1 is SGDLS and CDR2 is YYNGEE. Unmatched junction bases numbered 8, after V lost 4 bases and J lost 2 bases. This CDR3 has 16 amino acids. The CDR3 DNA follows: TGTGCCAGCAGCTTCACTAGCGGGAGTTTCCCCTACGAGCAGTACTTC. This translates into CASSFTSGSFPYEQYF.

The chain employs TRBV11-2 and TRBJ2-7; TRBD1 might be the D (6 bases). Germline loops: CDR1 SGHAT, CDR2 FQNNGV. Trimming shortened V by 0 bases and J by 7 bases, and 22 bases separated the two germline ends. This CDR3 has 17 amino acids. The CDR3 DNA reads as TGTGCCAGCAGCTTAGATCAGGAACAGCAAGGGGGTGGTGAGCAGTACTTC. Translated: CASSLDQEQQGGGEQYF.

This clone was counted a single time. V and J are TRBV21-1 and TRBJ2-3; TRBD1, the D gene given by the table, was not confirmed from the DNA. TRBV21-1 is classified as a pseudogene. The CDR3 consists of 15 residues. CDR3 residues: CASSKAGQGTDTQYF. CDR3 sequence (DNA): TGTGCCAGCAGCAAAGCCGGTCAGGGGACAGATACGCAGTATTTT.

This chain links TRBV2 with TRBJ2-2; no clear D gene. The germline gives CDR1 SNHLY, CDR2 FYNNEI. This CDR3 has 14 amino acids. The V end was cut by 6 bases, the J end by 2 bases, with 10 bases between. CDR3 DNA: TGTGCCAGCAGGGTCCCAAGCAACACCGGGGAGCTGTTTTTT. It codes for CASRVPSNTGELFF.

This clone has only a few counts. The V and J genes are TRBV29-1 and TRBJ1-2; 7 bases are shared with TRBD1. In germline, CDR1 is SQVTM, CDR2 ANQGSEA. The CDR3 totals 13 residues. Trimming took 6 bases from V and 3 from J; bases not matched to a gene: 7. The CDR3: CSVEPGTDYGYTF. The CDR3 coding sequence is TGCAGCGTGGAGCCGGGGACAGACTATGGCTACACCTTC.